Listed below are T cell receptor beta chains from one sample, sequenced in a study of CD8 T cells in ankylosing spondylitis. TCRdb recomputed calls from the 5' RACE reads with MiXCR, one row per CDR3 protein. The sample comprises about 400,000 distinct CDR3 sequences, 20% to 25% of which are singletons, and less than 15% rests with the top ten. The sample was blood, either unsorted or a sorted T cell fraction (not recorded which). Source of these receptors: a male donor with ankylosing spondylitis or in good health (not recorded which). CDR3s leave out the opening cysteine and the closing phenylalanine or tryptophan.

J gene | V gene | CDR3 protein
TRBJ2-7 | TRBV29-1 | SVHPASPGDEQY
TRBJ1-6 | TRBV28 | ASRILRETNSPLH
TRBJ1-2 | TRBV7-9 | ASSLVRADLLVNGYT
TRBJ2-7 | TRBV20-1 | SAMGPSGTGDEQY
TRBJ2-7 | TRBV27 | ASSLSRPSGVGEQY
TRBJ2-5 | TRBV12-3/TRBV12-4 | ASSGLEERETQY
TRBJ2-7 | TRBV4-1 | ASSQRGDVSYEQY
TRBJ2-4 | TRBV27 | ASRHRGSHIQY
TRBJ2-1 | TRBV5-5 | ASSFRRNEQF
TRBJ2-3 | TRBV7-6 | ASSLGSSVGTDTQY
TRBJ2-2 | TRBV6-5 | ASSYAVTGELF